This entry lists 23 T cell receptor beta chains sequenced from one sample in a study of T cell responses to AZD1222 COVID-19 vaccine (dated by TCRdb to the early 2020s). Reading the label with the study, this specimen's time point is: baseline before first vaccination. The method was the immunoSEQ multiplex PCR assay. Here the immuneACCESS table is served through TCRdb, limited to in-frame sequences with V and J called. Missing clones are a known gap in these copies; in checked studies unresolved V genes cover under half, and the rest lacks a known reason. Recorded for this sample are 90,000 to 150,000 clones; 70% to 90% of them occurred a single time. The top ten clonotypes cover roughly 8.9% of the sample. The sequences come from peripheral blood, collected on day 0 of AZD1222 vaccination. Receptors were obtained from an adult in good health.

The rearrangement joins TRBV5-6 to TRBJ1-3; no firm D call. Germline-derived CDR1 and CDR2 are SGHDT and YYEEEE. V gave up 1 base and J gave up 0 bases, with 5 bases separating them. This CDR3 is 14 amino acids long. CDR3 nucleotide sequence: TGTGCCAGCAGCTTGAGTGTCTCTGGAAACACCATATATTTT. It is translated as CASSLSVSGNTIYF.

The chain employs TRBV3-1 (or the pseudogene TRBV3-2) and TRBJ2-1; 8 nucleotides line up with TRBD2. V trimming: 4 bases; J trimming: 4 bases; junction bases outside the gene matches: 9. Germline-derived CDR1 and CDR2 are LGHDT and YNNKEL (reference sequence). There are 16 residues in the CDR3. CDR3 in amino acids: CASSPPGASGYNEQFF. The DNA of the CDR3 is TGTGCCAGCAGCCCACCCGGAGCTAGCGGGTACAATGAGCAGTTCTTC.

V and J are TRBV19 and TRBJ1-1, with D unresolved. Looked up from germline, CDR1 is LNHDA and CDR2 is SQIVND (reference sequence). V lost 7 bases and J lost 1, with 16 bases in between. This CDR3 comprises 15 residues. The CDR3 coding sequence is TGTGCCAGTAATCAACCCGGACGGGAGAACACTGAAGCTTTCTTT. Protein: CASNQPGRENTEAFF.

V gene TRBV7-3 combines with J gene TRBJ1-2, with unresolved D. The V gene's germline CDR1 is SGHTA and CDR2 FQGTGA. CDR3 length: 14 residues. With 2 bases removed from V and 2 bases from J, the gap between germline ends came to 9 bases. The CDR3 loop reads CASSLSRTNYGYTF. The DNA of the CDR3 is TGTGCCAGCAGCTTATCCAGGACCAACTATGGCTACACCTTC.

V is TRBV29-1 and J is TRBJ1-1; 7 bases are shared with TRBD1. Looked up from germline, CDR1 is SQVTM and CDR2 is ANQGSEA. This CDR3 is built from 12 residues. The J segment lost 3 bases and the V segment lost 6 bases, leaving 4 bases of the junction unmatched. CDR3 in DNA: TGCAGCGTCGCGGGACAGTACACTGAAGCTTTCTTT. Encoded protein: CSVAGQYTEAFF.

The V and J genes are TRBV5-4 and TRBJ2-6; TRBD1 agrees at 7 bases. The J segment lost 1 base and the V segment lost 0 bases, leaving 1 base of the junction unmatched. CDR1 is SGHNT, CDR2 YYREEE, per germline (reference sequence). There are 16 residues in the CDR3. The CDR3: CASSLGTGSGANVLTF. CDR3 coding DNA: TGTGCCAGCAGCTTGGGGACAGGATCTGGGGCCAACGTCCTGACTTTC.

This chain uses TRBV6-5 with TRBJ1-3; 10 nucleotides line up with TRBD1. CDR1 MNHEY and CDR2 SVGAGI come from the germline V gene. V lost 0 bases and J lost 7; bases outside the gene matches: 6. The CDR3 loop spans 16 amino acids. CDR3 residues: CASSYSGGQGSNTIYF. The CDR3 nucleotides are TGTGCCAGCAGTTACTCTGGGGGACAGGGGTCCAACACCATATATTTT.

The rearrangement uses TRBV7-8 and TRBJ2-7; D is undetermined. Trimming removed 5 bases from V and 3 bases from J, with 11 bases in between. The CDR3 runs to 13 residues. The germline gives CDR1 SGHVS, CDR2 FQNEAQ. The CDR3 DNA reads as TGTGCCAGCAGCACAACAAAGAGCTACGAGCAGTACTTC. Amino acids: CASSTTKSYEQYF.

This clone is a singleton in its sample. The CDR3 spells CASSPQGRHTEAFF. The DNA for the CDR3 is TGTGCCAGCAGTCCACAGGGGCGGCACACTGAAGCTTTCTTT. The J gene is TRBJ1-1, the V gene TRBV2, with 7 positions matching TRBD1. Per the germline V gene, CDR1 is SNHLY and CDR2 is FYNNEI. The CDR3 has 14 residues. The V gene end was trimmed by 5 bases and the J gene end by 3 bases; junction bases not matched to a gene: 6.

The rearrangement links TRBV6-4 to TRBJ1-4, with D possibly matching TRBD1 (6 bases). V was cut by 5 bases and J by 4 bases, with 8 bases left in between. From germline, CDR1 is MRHNA and CDR2 SNTAGT. The length of the CDR3 is 13 residues. CDR3 nucleotides: TGTGCCAGCAGTCCGGACAGTAATGAAAAACTGTTTTTT. Its protein product is CASSPDSNEKLFF.

This chain joins TRBV7-9 and TRBJ2-1, with D maybe TRBD2 (5 bases). The CDR3 contains 15 residues. Per the germline V gene, CDR1 is SEHNR and CDR2 is FQNEAQ (reference sequence). The V gene lost 6 bases and the J gene lost 2 bases, with 14 bases spanning the gap. The CDR3 nucleotides read TGTGCCAGCAGTCGTGTCGGGATGGCCTACAATGAGCAGTTCTTC. Residues: CASSRVGMAYNEQFF.

The rearrangement uses TRBV14 and TRBJ2-2; either TRBD1 or TRBD2 may supply D (6 bases each). Germline-derived CDR1 and CDR2 are SGHDN and FVKESK. This CDR3 is built from 16 residues. Trimming left V 1 base short and J 4 bases short, with 13 bases between. CDR3 sequence: CASSQGWGAGTGELFF. DNA of the CDR3: TGTGCCAGCAGCCAAGGTTGGGGGGCCGGCACCGGGGAGCTGTTTTTT.

The rearrangement uses TRBV2 and TRBJ1-5, with D tentatively TRBD1 (6 bases). The CDR3 has 14 amino acids. CDR1 and CDR2 (germline): SNHLY, FYNNEI. Trimming left V 5 bases short and J 0 bases short, with 8 bases between. The CDR3 DNA follows: TGTGCCAGCAGTTTACAGGGTAGCAATCAGCCCCAGCATTTT. As protein: CASSLQGSNQPQHF. The full variable domain, in which reference TRBV2 and TRBJ1-5 provide the parts outside the CDR3, is EPEVTQTPSHQVTQMGQEVILRCVPISNHLYFYWYRQILGQKVEFLVSFYNNEISEKSEIFDDQFSVERPDGSNFTLKIRSTKLEDSAMYFCASSLQGSNQPQHFGDGTRLSIL.

The rearrangement joins TRBV18 to TRBJ2-7, with D perhaps TRBD1 (6 bases). Trimming left V 2 bases short and J 2 bases short, with 7 bases between. The CDR3 consists of 13 residues. The germline gives CDR1 KGHSH, CDR2 LQKENI. This CDR3 reads CASSPTGTYEQYF. The CDR3, as DNA: TGTGCCAGCTCACCAACAGGGACCTACGAGCAGTACTTC. The variable domain in full, with the rest retrieved from reference TRBV18 and TRBJ2-7, is NAGVMQNPRHLVRRRGQEARLRCSPMKGHSHVYWYRQLPEEGLKFMVYLQKENIIDESGMPKERFSAEFPKEGPSILRIQQVVRGDSAAYFCASSPTGTYEQYFGPGTRLTVT.

This rearrangement joins TRBV24-1 to TRBJ1-1; perhaps TRBD1 as D (6 bases). Germline V gene sequence: CDR1 KGHDR, CDR2 SFDVKD. The CDR3 is made up of 16 amino acids. Trimming took 3 bases from V and 5 from J, leaving 18 bases between them. The CDR3 nucleotides read TGTGCCACCAGTGATACTAAACAGGGACTGAGGACTGAAGCTTTCTTT. This codes for CATSDTKQGLRTEAFF.

The rearrangement uses TRBV28 and TRBJ2-7, with 11 bases that match TRBD1. J gave up 5 bases and V 5 bases, and 5 bases lay outside the gene matches. The CDR3 covers 14 residues. Germline CDR1 reads MDHEN; CDR2 reads SYDVKM. The CDR3 nucleotides read TGTGCCAGCAGTGTACGGACAGGGGGCAACGAGCAGTACTTC. Translated: CASSVRTGGNEQYF.

This chain joins TRBV7-6 and TRBJ1-4, with 7 bases fitting TRBD1. This CDR3 has 15 amino acids. Germline V lookup: CDR1 SGHVS, CDR2 FNYEAQ. The ends lost 5 bases at V and 5 bases at J; junction bases unmatched: 8. CDR3 sequence: CASSPGRTGNEKLFF. CDR3 nucleotide sequence: TGTGCCAGCAGCCCCGGCCGGACAGGCAATGAAAAACTGTTTTTT.

This chain links TRBV24-1 with TRBJ2-1; TRBD1 aligns across 10 bases. V was clipped by 7 bases and J by 7 bases; unmatched bases: 3. The CDR3 consists of 13 residues. From germline, CDR1 is KGHDR and CDR2 SFDVKD. CDR3 region: CATRGTGDNEQFF. Written as DNA, the CDR3 is TGTGCCACCAGGGGGACAGGGGATAATGAGCAGTTCTTC.

This chain uses TRBV10-3 with TRBJ1-1; a possible D gene is TRBD1 (5 bases). This CDR3 has 13 residues. Trimming left V 10 bases short and J 2 bases short, with 14 bases between. Germline CDR1 is ENHRY and CDR2 is SYGVKD. CDR3 DNA sequence: TGTGCCAGCTCCCAGGGAGGCAACACTGAAGCTTTCTTT. It encodes CASSQGGNTEAFF.

The V gene is TRBV5-5, the J gene TRBJ1-6; D gene unclear. Germline CDR1 SGHKS, CDR2 YYEKEE (reference sequence). V lost 1 base to trimming and J lost 6 bases, with 11 bases between them. The CDR3 totals 15 residues. CDR3 nucleotides: TGTGCCAGCAGCTTGAGTAAAGGAGGTAATTCACCCCTCCACTTT. Translated, it gives CASSLSKGGNSPLHF.

This clone occurred once. The CDR3 DNA follows: TGTGCCAGCAGTTTAGGGGGGCGCGTGGAAAAACTGTTTTTT. As protein: CASSLGGRVEKLFF. This chain joins TRBV28 and TRBJ1-4; perhaps TRBD1 as D (6 bases). Germline loops: CDR1 MDHEN, CDR2 SYDVKM. The CDR3 extends over 14 amino acids. Between the trimmed V and J ends, which lost 2 bases and 8 bases, there was a span of 12 bases. The variable domain in full, with the rest retrieved from reference TRBV28 and TRBJ1-4, is DVKVTQSSRYLVKRTGEKVFLECVQDMDHENMFWYRQDPGLGLRLIYFSYDVKMKEKGDIPEGYSVSREKKERFSLILESASTNQTSMYLCASSLGGRVEKLFFGSGTQLSVL.

This clone has a single count. A read error may produce the germline difference seen at one junction end. The chain couples TRBV6-1 to TRBJ1-2, with unresolved D. The germline gives CDR1 MNHNS, CDR2 SASEGT. The CDR3 consists of 18 residues. CDR3 protein: CASTEPGVVGFTNYGYTF. For the CDR3, the DNA is TGTGCCAGCACTGAACCCGGGGTAGTAGGCTTCACTAACTATGGCTACACCTTC.

This clone was observed once. This chain connects TRBV4-1 to TRBJ2-5, with D perhaps matching TRBD1 or TRBD2 (6 bases each). Germline V gene sequence: CDR1 MGHRA, CDR2 YSYEKL. Trimming shortened V by 2 bases and J by 4 bases, and 11 bases separated the two germline ends. The CDR3 totals 14 residues. CDR3 nucleotide sequence: TGCGCCAGCAGCCAAAACAGGGAGGTAGAGACCCAGTACTTC. This encodes CASSQNREVETQYF.